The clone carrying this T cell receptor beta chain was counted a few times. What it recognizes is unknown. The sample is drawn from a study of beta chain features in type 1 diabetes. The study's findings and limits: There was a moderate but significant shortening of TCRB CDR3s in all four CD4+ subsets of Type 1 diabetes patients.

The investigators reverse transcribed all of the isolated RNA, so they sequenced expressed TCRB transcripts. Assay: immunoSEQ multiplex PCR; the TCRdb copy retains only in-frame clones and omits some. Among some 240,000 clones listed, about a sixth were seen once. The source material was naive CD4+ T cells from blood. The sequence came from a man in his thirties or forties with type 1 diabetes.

CDR3 coding DNA: TGTGCCAGCAGCGGTATCGGGGAAAACATTCAGTACTTC. Encoded protein: CASSGIGENIQYF. This sequence joins TRBV7-9 and TRBJ2-4; tentatively, D is TRBD2 (5 bases). The CDR3 length is 13 residues. Deletions cut 5 bases from V and 5 bases from J, with 10 bases between. Germline assignment: CDR1 SEHNR and CDR2 FQNEAQ (reference sequence).